Here is one T cell receptor beta chain with its context. The data stem from a study of blood T cell repertoires in COVID-19. Participant reports of clinical history set cohort assignment. Per the study methods: Reference gene primers were amplified, and this amplification served to estimate nucleated cell counts. Only in-frame clones appear in the TCRdb table, and some are missing; sequencing was by immunoSEQ multiplex PCR. The V and J calls and clone size come from that table; D and trimming were worked out from the DNA. The sample carries 200,000 to 250,000 clones, 86% recorded once. Germline V gene lookup returns CDR1 MGHRA and CDR2 YSYEKL. V lost 2 bases and J 2 bases, leaving 9 bases between the germline ends. This CDR3 spans 14 amino acids.

This rearrangement joins TRBV4-1 to TRBJ1-2; D not resolved. The sequence came from a middle-aged woman with acute COVID-19. Sequenced: PBMCs or T cells enriched from blood (not recorded which). The CDR3 protein is CASSQPWHNYGYTF. The CDR3 nucleotides are TGCGCCAGCAGCCAACCCTGGCACAACTATGGCTACACCTTC.